This T cell receptor (beta chain) was profiled in a study of early T cells in non-severe SARS-CoV-2 infection. Study-wide context: Chains stayed unpaired after sequencing of bulk RNA from unsorted whole blood. The study, taken as a whole, reports: There was a bias toward anti-spike CD8 responses in VDJdb matching, which missed private and CD4 specificities.

This clonotype was seen more than once but under ten times. Its specificity is not known. CDR1 MNHEY and CDR2 SVGEGT come from the germline V gene. The CDR3 has 15 residues. V lost 8 bases and J lost 0, with 14 bases in between. Researchers attached unique molecular identifiers to individual cDNA molecules. TCRdb analysed the 5' RACE reads with MiXCR anew, one entry per CDR3 protein. The table lists 99,000 or so distinct CDR3 sequences, around a sixth of them singletons. Specimen: whole blood. The clonotype originates from an adult who was a healthcare worker with PCR-confirmed SARS-CoV-2 infection or an uninfected control (not recorded which). V and J are TRBV6-2 or TRBV6-3 and TRBJ1-5; D gene ambiguous. As DNA, the CDR3 is TGTGCCAGCCGAGGGATGGAAATTAGCAATCAGCCCCAGCATTTT. This gives the protein CASRGMEISNQPQHF.